The following is a T cell receptor (beta chain) sequence with its context. Its antigen is undetermined. The data derive from a study of T cell responses to AZD1222 COVID-19 vaccine. Study-level information: Second-dose timings of about 4 or about 12 weeks were pooled.

The protocol was immunoSEQ multiplex PCR, while the TCRdb copy is restricted to in-frame clones and leaves out a portion. The table records 160,000 or so clones, about 88% of them present only once. Study results and caveats: Donors were mostly white British, more females; clonal diversity possibly underestimated. Spike-wide vaccine-associated CD4 TCRs dominated at 160-218 and 743-854. Once two AZD1222 doses were given, Spike-specific TCR breadth and depth went up.

The sequencing used peripheral blood, collected on day 0 of AZD1222 vaccination. This receptor was identified in an adult in good health.

This CDR3 reads CASSLKGKLFF. The CDR3 nucleotides are TGTGCCAGCAGTTTAAAGGGAAAACTGTTTTTT. The J gene is TRBJ1-4, the V gene TRBV12-3 or TRBV12-4; D unresolved. This CDR3 is built from 11 residues. Trimming pared 2 bases from V and 10 bases from J, leaving 5 bases between.